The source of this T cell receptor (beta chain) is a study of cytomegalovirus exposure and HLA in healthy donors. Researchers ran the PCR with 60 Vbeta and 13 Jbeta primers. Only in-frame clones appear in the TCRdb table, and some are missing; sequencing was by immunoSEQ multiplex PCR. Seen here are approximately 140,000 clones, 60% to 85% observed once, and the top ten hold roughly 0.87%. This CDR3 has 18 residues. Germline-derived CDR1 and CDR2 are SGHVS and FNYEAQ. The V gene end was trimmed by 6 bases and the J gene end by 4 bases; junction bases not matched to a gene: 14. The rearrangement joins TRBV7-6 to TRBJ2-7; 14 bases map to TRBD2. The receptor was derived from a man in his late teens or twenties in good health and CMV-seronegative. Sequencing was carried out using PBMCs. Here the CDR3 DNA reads TGTGCCAGCAGTCCGGCTCCCGGGACTAGCGGGGGACGATACGAGCAGTACTTC. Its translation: CASSPAPGTSGGRYEQYF.